The sequence of this T cell receptor (beta chain) was determined in a study of cytomegalovirus exposure and HLA in healthy donors. Study information: For the approximately 420 genotyped donors, 75% to 90% fell within the Caucasian-associated ancestry cluster. Study findings and constraints: Earlier results showed most TCR beta V segments being productive about 90% or about 30% of the time. In a later analysis, V- and J-gene trimming of beta chains associated with a DCLRE1C missense variant, replicated independently.

With 60 Vbeta and 13 Jbeta primers, the PCR was carried out. The data were produced by immunoSEQ multiplex PCR, yet TCRdb's version contains in-frame clones alone and is incomplete. The sample consists of about 120,000 clones, roughly 80% of them appearing once. As concerns this clone: The antigen remains unidentified.

V gave up 1 base and J gave up 8 bases, with 9 bases separating them. CDR1 and CDR2 from the germline V gene are SGHDT and YYEEEE. This CDR3 is built from 12 residues. This sequence originates from a woman aged 40 to 55 in good health and CMV-seropositive. The V call is TRBV5-6, the J call TRBJ1-2; D is possibly TRBD1 (5 bases). Specimen: PBMCs. CDR3 in DNA: TGTGCCAGCAGCTTGAGGGGAGGCGGCTACACCTTC. It encodes CASSLRGGGYTF.